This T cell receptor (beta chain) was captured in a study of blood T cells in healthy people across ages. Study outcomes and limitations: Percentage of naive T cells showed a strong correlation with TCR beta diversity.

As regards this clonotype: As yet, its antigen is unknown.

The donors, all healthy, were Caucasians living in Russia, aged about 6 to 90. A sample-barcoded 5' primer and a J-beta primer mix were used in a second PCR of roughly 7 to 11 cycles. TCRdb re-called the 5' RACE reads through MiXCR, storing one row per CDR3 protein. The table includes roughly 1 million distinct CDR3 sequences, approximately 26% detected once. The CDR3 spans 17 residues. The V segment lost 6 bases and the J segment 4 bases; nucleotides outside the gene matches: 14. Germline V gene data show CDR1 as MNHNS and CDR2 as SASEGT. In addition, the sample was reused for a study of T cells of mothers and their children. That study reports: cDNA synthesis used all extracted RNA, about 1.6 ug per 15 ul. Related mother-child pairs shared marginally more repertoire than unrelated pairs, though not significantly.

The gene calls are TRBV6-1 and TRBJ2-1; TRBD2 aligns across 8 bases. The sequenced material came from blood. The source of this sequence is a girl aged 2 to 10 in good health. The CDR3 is CASRSGYTSGLYNEQFF. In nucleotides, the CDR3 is TGTGCCAGCAGGAGTGGGTATACTAGCGGCCTTTACAATGAGCAGTTCTTC.